This T cell receptor (beta chain) was captured in a study of blood T cell repertoires in COVID-19. Study-level background: The United States, Italy and Spain provided the acute and convalescent COVID-19 samples.

In the source study's methods: Cell counts per sample came from amplifying reference gene primers. TCRdb's table, derived via immunoSEQ multiplex PCR, lists solely in-frame clones and lacks some. For V, J and clone size, that table is used; D and trimming come from the DNA. Of roughly 250,000 clones detected, 84% appear once; the ten largest clones hold 8% to 9.5%. In germline, CDR1 is SGHNT, CDR2 YYREEE (reference sequence). This CDR3 contains 16 residues. V dropped 2 bases and J dropped 6; count of bases not matched to a gene: 5. The chain joins TRBV5-4 to TRBJ2-1; 13 positions agree with TRBD2. This clonotype originated in a human donor in a cohort sampled during active COVID-19. Sequenced material: peripheral blood. CDR3 sequence: CASSFGGLAGRNEQFF. Written as DNA, the CDR3 is TGTGCCAGCAGCTTTGGGGGACTAGCGGGACGCAATGAGCAGTTCTTC.